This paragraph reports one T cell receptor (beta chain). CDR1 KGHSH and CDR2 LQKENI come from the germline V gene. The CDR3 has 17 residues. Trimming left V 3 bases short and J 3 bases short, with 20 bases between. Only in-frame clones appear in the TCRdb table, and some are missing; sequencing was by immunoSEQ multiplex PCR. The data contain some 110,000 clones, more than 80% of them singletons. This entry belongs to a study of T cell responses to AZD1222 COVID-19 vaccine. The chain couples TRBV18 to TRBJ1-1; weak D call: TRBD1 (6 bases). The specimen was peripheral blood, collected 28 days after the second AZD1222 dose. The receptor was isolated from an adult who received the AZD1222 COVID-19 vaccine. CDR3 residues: CASSPQDSALGDTEAFF. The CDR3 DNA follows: TGTGCCAGCTCACCGCAGGACAGTGCTTTGGGGGACACTGAAGCTTTCTTT.